This T cell receptor (beta chain) was identified during a study of T cells in Graves' hyperthyroidism and ophthalmopathy. Study conclusions and caveats: Ophthalmopathy was predicted by the model a median of approximately 6 months ahead of onset. The authors' 13 V-J model separated ophthalmopathy from stable hyperthyroidism.

Researchers barred patients who had uncontrolled infection, other autoimmune disease, pregnancy or lactation. A word on this clonotype: Its antigen is unidentified.

TCR beta CDR3 regions were amplified from RNA. A first-round RT-PCR of the TCR CDR3 used the HTBI primer set. Each CDR3 protein is one row after TCRdb ran MiXCR on the multiplex PCR reads. Among roughly 500,000 distinct CDR3 sequences listed, 46% were seen once. Sequences were obtained from peripheral blood or thyroid tissue (not recorded which). The clonotype was recovered from an adult woman with Graves' disease, either hyperthyroidism or ophthalmopathy (not recorded which).

CDR3 residues: CASRPGDTEAFF. CDR3 nucleotides: TGTGCCAGTAGGCCAGGGGACACTGAAGCTTTCTTT. V is TRBV19 and J is TRBJ1-1; the D gene is possibly TRBD1 (6 bases). Trimming cost V 6 bases and J 3 bases, with 8 bases left between them. This CDR3 is built from 12 residues. Germline V gene data show CDR1 as LNHDA and CDR2 as SQIVND (reference sequence). Variable domain in full (rest from reference TRBV19 and TRBJ1-1): DGGITQSPKYLFRKEGQNVTLSCEQNLNHDAMYWYRQDPGQGLRLIYYSQIVNDFQKGDIAEGYSVSREKKESFPLTVTSAQKNPTAFYLCASRPGDTEAFFGQGTRLTVV.